Listed here are 14 T cell receptor beta chains from one sample, sequenced in a study of T cells in Graves' hyperthyroidism and ophthalmopathy. RNA transcripts served as the template for amplifying TCR beta CDR3 regions. The HTBI set primed first-round TCR CDR3 RT-PCR. Each CDR3 protein gets one entry after TCRdb re-called the multiplex PCR reads with MiXCR. The repertoire has around 580,000 distinct CDR3 sequences, about 45% of them found once; the top ten carry roughly 7.7%. Sequencing was performed on peripheral blood or thyroid tissue (not recorded which). The receptors derive from a woman younger than 35 with Graves' hyperthyroidism.

In its sample, this clonotype was seen many times. J is TRBJ2-5 and V is TRBV7-6, with TRBD2 matching over 11 bases. The CDR3 sequence is 16 residues long. Germline V gene lookup returns CDR1 SGHVS and CDR2 FNYEAQ. V shed 5 bases and J 2 bases; nucleotides not matched to a gene: 7. The chain's CDR3 is CASSLAGTSGQETQYF. Written as DNA, the CDR3 is TGTGCCAGCAGCCTTGCCGGGACTAGCGGACAAGAGACCCAGTACTTC.

This clonotype was seen at least ten times. The chain is built from TRBV5-6 and TRBJ2-7, with 10 bases that match TRBD2. The CDR3 runs to 16 residues. The ends lost 0 bases at V and 5 bases at J; junction bases unmatched: 8. Looked up from germline, CDR1 is SGHDT and CDR2 is YYEEEE. Here the CDR3 DNA reads TGTGCCAGCAGCTTGGCGGCTAGCGGGAGCCTCGACGAGCAGTACTTC. It encodes CASSLAASGSLDEQYF.

There are a few counts of this clonotype. The gene calls are TRBV20-1 and TRBJ1-3; 8 bases agree with TRBD1. The length of the CDR3 is 17 residues. V trimming: 0 bases; J trimming: 2 bases; junction bases outside the gene matches: 9. CDR1 is DFQATT and CDR2 is SNEGSKA in the germline V gene (reference sequence). CDR3 DNA: TGCAGTGCTAGAGATTCCGGACAGGGAAACGCTGGAAACACCATATATTTT. It codes for CSARDSGQGNAGNTIYF.

The chain employs TRBV7-8 and TRBJ1-6; TRBD1 aligns across 7 bases. The V segment lost 5 bases and the J segment 9 bases; nucleotides outside the gene matches: 10. The V gene's germline CDR1 is SGHVS and CDR2 FQNEAQ. The CDR3 sequence is 15 residues long. This CDR3 is CASSEDRNGVSPLHF. The CDR3 DNA sequence: TGTGCCAGCAGCGAGGACAGGAACGGGGTTTCACCCCTCCACTTT. Complete variable domain (other parts from reference TRBV7-8 and TRBJ1-6): GAGVSQSPRYKVAKRGQDVALRCDPISGHVSLFWYQQALGQGPEFLTYFQNEAQLDKSGLPSDRFFAERPEGSVSTLKIQRTQQEDSAVYLCASSEDRNGVSPLHFGNGTRLTVT.

This chain links TRBV4-2 with TRBJ2-1; weak D call: TRBD1 (6 bases). V lost 5 bases and J 2 bases, leaving 13 bases between the germline ends. The length of the CDR3 is 15 residues. Germline CDR1 and CDR2: LGHNA and YNFKEQ. This chain's CDR3 is CASSKTGRTYNEQFF. In DNA, the CDR3 is TGTGCCAGCAGCAAAACAGGGAGAACCTACAATGAGCAGTTCTTC.

The chain links TRBV7-2 to TRBJ2-3; the match to TRBD2 covers 12 bases. The CDR3 has 18 amino acids. Germline V gene data show CDR1 as SGHTA and CDR2 as FQGNSA. Germline trimming cut 2 bases from V and 4 bases from J; bases unmatched to any gene: 10. This CDR3 reads CASSLTMTSGSMADTQYF. Written as DNA, the CDR3 is TGTGCCAGCAGCTTAACCATGACTAGCGGGAGTATGGCAGATACGCAGTATTTT. Based on the CDR3 plus reference TRBV7-2 and TRBJ2-3, the full variable domain is GAGVSQSPSNKVTEKGKDVELRCDPISGHTALYWYRQSLGQGLEFLIYFQGNSAPDKSGLPSDRFSAERTGGSVSTLTIQRTQQEDSAVYLCASSLTMTSGSMADTQYFGPGTRLTVL.

The V gene is TRBV5-1, the J gene TRBJ1-3; a possible D gene is TRBD1 (5 bases). The CDR3 totals 15 residues. Germline CDR1 and CDR2: SGHRS and YFSETQ. V was trimmed by 2 bases and J by 4 bases, leaving 13 bases between them. CDR3: CASSLQGTSGNTIYF. The CDR3 bases are TGCGCCAGCAGCTTACAAGGGACTTCGGGAAACACCATATATTTT.

This chain connects TRBV12-3 or TRBV12-4 to TRBJ2-5; 8 bases match TRBD1. This CDR3 comprises 15 residues. V gave up 5 bases and J gave up 4 bases; unmatched junction bases: 9. The CDR3 here is CASSPGGRYGETQYF. The CDR3 DNA reads TGTGCCAGCAGTCCAGGGGGCCGGTATGGAGAGACCCAGTACTTC.

There are many counts of this clonotype. The chain carries TRBV6-1 and TRBJ2-7; D is unclear. CDR1 and CDR2 (germline): MNHNS, SASEGT. This CDR3 contains 12 residues. V lost 2 bases, J lost 4 bases, and 6 bases lay in between. This CDR3 reads CASSESLYEQYF. The CDR3, as DNA: TGTGCCAGCAGTGAATCCCTGTACGAGCAGTACTTC.

The J gene is TRBJ1-5, the V gene TRBV2; 7 nucleotides match TRBD1. The germline V gene has CDR1 SNHLY and CDR2 FYNNEI. CDR3 length: 17 residues. The V and J ends lost 10 bases and 7 bases, in that order; junction bases with no gene match: 22. CDR3 DNA: TGTGCCACCAGCAGTGGGGGGATCGAGGGACAGCGGCAGCCCCAGCATTTT. As protein: CATSSGGIEGQRQPQHF.

The V and J genes are TRBV3-1 and TRBJ2-7, with TRBD1 matching 11 bases. V gave up 6 bases and J gave up 2 bases; unmatched junction bases: 9. Germline assignment: CDR1 LGHDT and CDR2 YNNKEL (reference sequence). This CDR3 region has 16 residues. The CDR3: CASSFAPGQGAYEQYF. The CDR3 region has the DNA TGTGCCAGCAGTTTTGCACCGGGACAGGGGGCCTACGAGCAGTACTTC.

This clonotype occurred a few times. The CDR3 sequence is CASSLAAGGNEQFF. The CDR3 DNA is TGTGCCAGCAGCTTAGCGGCGGGGGGCAATGAGCAGTTCTTC. This chain connects TRBV7-9 to TRBJ2-1; TRBD2 matches 8 bases. V lost 0 bases to trimming and J lost 6 bases; unmatched junction nucleotides: 1. Per the germline V gene, CDR1 is SEHNR and CDR2 is FQNEAQ (reference sequence). The CDR3 contains 14 residues.

Of note for this clonotype: A single base separates this from a much larger clone, so it may be a read error. The chain links TRBV20-1 to TRBJ1-1, with a tentative D call TRBD1 (5 bases). The germline V gene has CDR1 DFQATT and CDR2 SNEGSKA (reference sequence). The ends were cut back, 6 bases at V and 10 bases at J, with 21 bases in the middle. This CDR3 region has 13 residues. The CDR3 nucleotides read TGCAGTGCAAGGAGCAGGGAGGACCCTGGAGCTTTCTTT. It yields the protein CSARSREDPGAFF.

Points on this clonotype: A much larger clone differs from this one at a single base, so this may be a read error. The chain has TRBV12-3 or TRBV12-4 and TRBJ2-2; no reliable D call. This CDR3 contains 10 residues. Trimming left V 7 bases short and J 6 bases short, with 3 bases between. The chain's CDR3 is CASISGELFF. DNA of the CDR3: TGTGCCAGCATATCCGGGGAGCTGTTTTTT.